The T cell receptor beta chain under discussion was sequenced for a study of CD8+ T cells in alopecia areata. V shed 3 bases and J shed 4 bases, with 15 bases lying between them. This CDR3 region has 15 residues. Per the germline V gene, CDR1 is MGHDK and CDR2 is SYGVNS. It was cDNA, reverse transcribed from extracted RNA, that served as the sequencing template. Assay: immunoSEQ multiplex PCR; the TCRdb copy retains only in-frame clones and omits some. Of over 200,000 clones in the sample, around 62% were seen once. The specimen was CD4+ T cells sorted from blood, collected at week 0. This sequence joins TRBV25-1 and TRBJ1-2, with D tentatively TRBD1 (6 bases). The sequence derives from a human donor with alopecia areata. The CDR3 DNA sequence: TGTGCCAGCAGTGAGGTCACAGGGACGAGCTATGGCTACACCTTC. Translating it yields CASSEVTGTSYGYTF.